This entry lists 5 T cell receptor beta chains sequenced from one sample in a study of cytomegalovirus exposure and HLA in healthy donors. This PCR relied on a set of 60 Vbeta primers and 13 Jbeta primers. The assay was immunoSEQ multiplex PCR, and TCRdb's table has in-frame clones only and misses some. The sample yields over 90,000 clones, more than 70% seen once. The material sequenced was PBMCs. The receptors were sampled from a woman aged 55 to 70 in good health and CMV-seropositive.

The V and J genes are TRBV7-9 and TRBJ2-1, with 13 bases fitting TRBD2. Germline CDR1 is SEHNR and CDR2 is FQNEAQ (reference sequence). V was clipped by 5 bases and J by 5 bases; unmatched bases: 3. This CDR3 has 15 residues. The CDR3 DNA reads TGTGCCAGCAGCCCGGGACTAGCGGGGCACAATGAGCAGTTCTTC. It codes for CASSPGLAGHNEQFF.

This clone has more than one count but fewer than ten. The rearrangement uses TRBV5-5 and TRBJ1-1, with a tentative D call TRBD1 (5 bases). The germline CDR1 and CDR2 sequences are SGHKS and YYEKEE (reference sequence). The CDR3 length is 13 residues. The ends were cut back, 2 bases at V and 4 bases at J, with 9 bases in the middle. CDR3 protein: CASSFRQSTEAFF. In DNA form, the CDR3 reads TGTGCCAGCAGCTTCCGACAGAGCACTGAAGCTTTCTTT.

This clone has only one observation. J is TRBJ2-7 and V is TRBV19, with 9 positions matching TRBD1. CDR3 length equals 12 residues. The germline gives CDR1 LNHDA, CDR2 SQIVND (reference sequence). Trimming cost V 10 bases and J 5 bases; bases outside gene matches: 6. The CDR3 is CATEDRGHEQYF. CDR3 sequence (DNA): TGTGCCACCGAGGACAGGGGCCACGAGCAGTACTTC.

This rearrangement joins TRBV9 to TRBJ1-3; 8 bases align to TRBD1. Germline V CDR1 and CDR2: SGDLS, YYNGEE. The J segment lost 2 bases and the V segment lost 3 bases, leaving 22 bases of the junction unmatched. The CDR3 length is 21 residues. The CDR3 sequence is CASSALEGVWGQASPGNTIYF. The CDR3 bases are TGTGCCAGCAGCGCCCTAGAGGGAGTTTGGGGACAGGCTTCACCTGGAAACACCATATATTTT.

This chain uses TRBV5-8 with TRBJ1-1; possibly TRBD1 for D (6 bases). Germline V CDR1 and CDR2: SGHTS, YDEGEE. The germline V and J ends were trimmed by 7 bases and 9 bases, with 16 bases remaining between them. CDR3 length equals 12 residues. The DNA of the CDR3 is TGTGCCAGCGGGATGCAGGGGCTTAAAGCTTTCTTT. This encodes CASGMQGLKAFF. The entire variable domain, with the rest obtained from reference TRBV5-8 and TRBJ1-1, is as follows: EAGVTQSPTHLIKTRGQQATLRCSPISGHTSVYWYQQALGLGLQFLLWYDEGEERNRGNFPPRFSGRQFPNYSSELNVNALELEDSALYLCASGMQGLKAFFGQGTRLTVV.